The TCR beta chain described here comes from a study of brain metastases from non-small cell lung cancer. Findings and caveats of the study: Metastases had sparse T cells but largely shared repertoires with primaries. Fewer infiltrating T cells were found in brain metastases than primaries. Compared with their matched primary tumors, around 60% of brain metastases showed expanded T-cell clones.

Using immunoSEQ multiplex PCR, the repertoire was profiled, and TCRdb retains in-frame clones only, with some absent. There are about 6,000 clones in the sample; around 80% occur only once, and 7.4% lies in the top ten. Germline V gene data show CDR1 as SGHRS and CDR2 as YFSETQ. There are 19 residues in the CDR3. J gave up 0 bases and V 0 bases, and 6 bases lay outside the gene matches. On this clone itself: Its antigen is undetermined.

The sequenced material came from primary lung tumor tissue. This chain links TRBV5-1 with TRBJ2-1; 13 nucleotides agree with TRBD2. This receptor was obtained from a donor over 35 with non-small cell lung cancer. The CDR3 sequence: CASSLGLAGGTSSYNEQFF. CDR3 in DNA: TGCGCCAGCAGCTTGGGACTAGCGGGGGGTACAAGCTCCTACAATGAGCAGTTCTTC.